This entry is about one TCR beta chain. The source of the sample is a study of blood T cell repertoires in COVID-19. The wider study: Collection of acute and convalescent COVID-19 samples took place in the United States, Italy and Spain. The cDNA or gDNA used as material had been derived from T cells, B-cell-depleted T cells, or PBMCs.

The CDR3 consists of 14 residues. V was shortened by 3 bases and J by 0 bases, with 9 bases between the two germline ends. Germline V gene lookup returns CDR1 WSHSY and CDR2 SAAADI. How the authors handled the data: Counts of nucleated cells, estimated from reference gene primer amplification, were obtained. The table came from immunoSEQ multiplex PCR; TCRdb's copy has only in-frame clones and leaves some out. V and J calls and clone size are copied from that table; D and trimming were computed from the DNA. This sample carries around 130,000 clones, almost 85% of them seen once, and the ten largest clones take about 13%.

The specimen sequenced was peripheral blood. The J gene is TRBJ2-7, the V gene TRBV10-2; no definite D call. The sequence was obtained from a human donor in a cohort sampled during active COVID-19. DNA for the CDR3: TGCGCCAGCAGTGATCCCGCCGGCTCCTACGAGCAGTACTTC. Translating gives CASSDPAGSYEQYF.